A single count supports the clone carrying this TCR beta chain. The data were taken from a study of blood T cell repertoires in COVID-19. Sequencing used immunoSEQ multiplex PCR; TCRdb keeps in-frame clones, though not all of them. The table has around 320,000 clones, 90% seen once. Per the germline V gene, CDR1 is SGHNT and CDR2 is YYREEE (reference sequence). The V gene end was trimmed by 3 bases and the J gene end by 4 bases; junction bases not matched to a gene: 7. The CDR3 is 17 residues long. The sequence came from a woman aged 18 to 35 with acute COVID-19. The source material was PBMCs or T cells enriched from blood (not recorded which). The chain couples TRBV5-4 to TRBJ2-5; TRBD2 matches at 15 bases. CDR3 residues: CASSSRTSGRGGETQYF. CDR3 nucleotides: TGTGCCAGCAGCTCACGGACTAGCGGGAGGGGTGGAGAGACCCAGTACTTC.